The 18 T cell receptor beta chains below were found in one sample sequenced in a study of blood T cell repertoires in COVID-19 (dated by TCRdb to about 2020). The library came from the immunoSEQ multiplex PCR assay. Drawn from immuneACCESS, this table holds only the in-frame rearrangements with V and J called that TCRdb kept. Clones are partly lost; checked studies trace under half to an unresolved V gene and leave the rest unexplained. For this sample the table gives 110,000 or so clones, of which approximately 90% were detected only once. Jointly, the top ten make up less than 8.5% of the sample. Sequencing was done on a sample of peripheral blood. Source of these receptors: a woman aged 70-85 years who had recovered from COVID-19.

The chain recombines TRBV19 with TRBJ2-7, with D tentatively TRBD1 (6 bases). Looked up from germline, CDR1 is LNHDA and CDR2 is SQIVND (reference sequence). This CDR3 has 15 residues. V shed 5 bases and J shed 2 bases, with 16 bases lying between them. As DNA, the CDR3 is TGTGCCAGTAGTTCCCCCGGGACACAAACCTACGAGCAGTACTTC. It is translated as CASSSPGTQTYEQYF. Combining the CDR3 with reference TRBV19 and TRBJ2-7 gives the whole variable domain DGGITQSPKYLFRKEGQNVTLSCEQNLNHDAMYWYRQDPGQGLRLIYYSQIVNDFQKGDIAEGYSVSREKKESFPLTVTSAQKNPTAFYLCASSSPGTQTYEQYFGPGTRLTVT.

This clone has only one observation. The CDR3 bases are TGTGCCAGCAGCGCCGGCGGGTATACAGATACGCAGTATTTT. Protein product: CASSAGGYTDTQYF. The chain links TRBV7-2 to TRBJ2-3, with a tentative D call TRBD2 (5 bases). The CDR3 totals 14 residues. Germline values: CDR1 SGHTA, CDR2 FQGNSA. V was trimmed by 5 bases and J by 3 bases, leaving 12 bases between them.

This clone was recorded only once. V usage is TRBV12-3 or TRBV12-4 and J usage is TRBJ2-7; no clear D gene. Trimming shortened V by 5 bases and J by 9 bases, and 14 bases separated the two germline ends. The CDR3 contains 12 residues. The CDR3 protein is CASSPRRVAQYF. The CDR3 DNA follows: TGTGCCAGCAGTCCCAGACGGGTCGCGCAGTACTTC.

The chain recombines TRBV27 with TRBJ2-7; TRBD1 is a possible D gene (7 bases). The germline V and J ends were trimmed by 4 bases and 6 bases, with 19 bases remaining between them. Germline CDR1 is MNHEY and CDR2 is SMNVEV (reference sequence). The CDR3 covers 15 residues. In nucleotides, the CDR3 is TGTGCCAGCAGTTCCCCGGGCAGGGGGAGGATCGAGCAGTACTTC. Amino acid sequence: CASSSPGRGRIEQYF.

The V gene is TRBV4-2, the J gene TRBJ2-7, with unresolved D. In germline, CDR1 is LGHNA, CDR2 YNFKEQ. V shed 4 bases and J shed 5 bases, with 15 bases lying between them. The CDR3 runs 14 residues. In DNA form, the CDR3 reads TGTGCCAGCAGCCTAATAGCACCGAGCGACGAGCAGTACTTC. Its translation is CASSLIAPSDEQYF.

The chain has TRBV4-3 and TRBJ2-7; TRBD1 matches 9 bases. J lost 3 bases, V lost 4 bases, and 4 bases had no gene match. The CDR3 runs to 14 residues. Germline-derived CDR1 and CDR2 are LGHNA and YSLEER. The chain's CDR3 is CASSLAGQGYEQYF. The CDR3 DNA reads as TGCGCCAGCAGCCTTGCGGGACAGGGCTACGAGCAGTACTTC.

V and J are TRBV30 and TRBJ2-4; 8 bases line up with TRBD1. The CDR3 totals 13 residues. J gave up 7 bases and V 0 bases, and 2 bases lay outside the gene matches. Germline lookup yields CDR1 GTSNPN and CDR2 SVGIG (reference sequence). The CDR3 bases are TGTGCCTGGAGTGTGCAGGGGGCGAACATTCAGTACTTC. It translates to CAWSVQGANIQYF.

This clone showed up just a few times. The V call is TRBV7-3, the J call TRBJ2-1; TRBD2 aligns across 8 bases. The trim removed 5 bases at V and 5 bases at J, leaving 14 bases unmatched. The CDR3 loop spans 17 amino acids. Germline assignment: CDR1 SGHTA and CDR2 FQGTGA. DNA of the CDR3: TGTGCCAGCAGCCTCCGACGCTCTAGCGGGCGGGACAATGAGCAGTTCTTC. Translated, it gives CASSLRRSSGRDNEQFF.

Of note for this clone: The identical CDR3 is also encoded by other nucleotide sequences in the sample. The chain links TRBV27 to TRBJ2-7, with D possibly matching TRBD1 (5 bases). The V gene lost 4 bases and the J gene lost 1 base, with 14 bases spanning the gap. The CDR3 loop spans 15 amino acids. Germline V gene lookup returns CDR1 MNHEY and CDR2 SMNVEV (reference sequence). Here the CDR3 DNA reads TGTGCCAGCAGTTCAACCCGACAGACGTCCTACGAGCAGTACTTC. Its translation is CASSSTRQTSYEQYF.

The V and J genes are TRBV7-2 and TRBJ1-6; D possibly corresponds to TRBD1 (5 bases). The CDR3 has 16 amino acids. Trimming pared 0 bases from V and 4 bases from J, leaving 10 bases between. Germline CDR1 SGHTA, CDR2 FQGNSA. As DNA, the CDR3 is TGTGCCAGCAGCTTAGCTCCTCAGGGATATAATTCACCCCTCCACTTT. Amino acid sequence: CASSLAPQGYNSPLHF.

V usage is TRBV5-1 and J usage is TRBJ1-4; 7 positions agree with TRBD1. Germline CDR1 reads SGHRS; CDR2 reads YFSETQ. V gave up 4 bases and J gave up 8 bases; unmatched junction bases: 8. This CDR3 has 14 residues. The CDR3 is CASSRLDRSEKLFF. DNA for the CDR3: TGCGCCAGCAGCCGGTTGGACAGGAGCGAAAAACTGTTTTTT.

J is TRBJ2-2 and V is TRBV27; D perhaps matches TRBD1 (6 bases). Trimming removed 6 bases from V and 7 bases from J, with 12 bases in between. This CDR3 has 13 amino acids. CDR1 is MNHEY and CDR2 is SMNVEV in the germline V gene (reference sequence). CDR3 sequence (DNA): TGTGCCAGCAGGGACCAGGGGAACGGGGAGCTGTTTTTT. Its translation is CASRDQGNGELFF.

The chain uses TRBV18 and TRBJ1-5; a weak D match, TRBD1 (5 bases). V lost 0 bases and J lost 4, with 10 bases in between. Germline CDR1 and CDR2: KGHSH and LQKENI. The CDR3 spans 15 residues. CDR3: CASSPPQGWNQPQHF. The CDR3 coding sequence is TGTGCCAGCTCACCACCTCAGGGATGGAATCAGCCCCAGCATTTT.

The chain is built from TRBV4-1 and TRBJ1-5, with D unresolved. This CDR3 region has 15 residues. The V end was cut by 0 bases, the J end by 4 bases, with 10 bases between. CDR1 MGHRA and CDR2 YSYEKL come from the germline V gene. CDR3 sequence reads: CASSQDHDGNQPQHF. CDR3 nucleotide sequence: TGCGCCAGCAGCCAAGACCACGACGGGAATCAGCCCCAGCATTTT.

This clone appeared a few times. The rearrangement joins TRBV5-4 to TRBJ2-1; TRBD1 matches 8 bases. This CDR3 spans 17 amino acids. Trimming took 0 bases from V and 0 from J; bases not matched to a gene: 5. CDR1 SGHNT and CDR2 YYREEE come from the germline V gene (reference sequence). In nucleotides, the CDR3 is TGTGCCAGCAGCTTGGGGGCTGGGACAGGCTCCTACAATGAGCAGTTCTTC. Its translation is CASSLGAGTGSYNEQFF. Full variable domain (outside the CDR3, taken from reference TRBV5-4 and TRBJ2-1): ETGVTQSPTHLIKTRGQQVTLRCSSQSGHNTVSWYQQALGQGPQFIFQYYREEENGRGNFPPRFSGLQFPNYSSELNVNALELDDSALYLCASSLGAGTGSYNEQFFGPGTRLTVL.

Here the CDR3 reads CASSLRGARGNTIYF. The CDR3 DNA follows: TGTGCCAGCAGCTTACGGGGGGCGAGGGGAAACACCATATATTTT. The chain employs TRBV7-9 and TRBJ1-3, with D maybe TRBD1 (6 bases). Germline CDR1 and CDR2: SEHNR and FQNEAQ (reference sequence). V dropped 2 bases and J dropped 4 bases, with 12 bases sitting between them. The CDR3 contains 15 residues.

This chain joins TRBV6-2 or TRBV6-3 and TRBJ1-5, with D perhaps TRBD1 (5 bases). The CDR3 runs to 15 residues. Germline assignment: CDR1 MNHEY and CDR2 SVGEGT. Deletions cut 5 bases from V and 2 bases from J, with 13 bases between. CDR3 protein: CASSTDSRGNQPQHF. The CDR3 nucleotides read TGTGCCAGCAGTACCGACAGCCGTGGCAATCAGCCCCAGCATTTT.

This sequence joins TRBV9 and TRBJ2-2; TRBD2 matches at 7 bases. Unmatched junction bases numbered 9, after V lost 2 bases and J lost 5 bases. The germline CDR1 and CDR2 sequences are SGDLS and YYNGEE. The CDR3 sequence is 16 residues long. CDR3 nucleotides: TGTGCCAGCAGCGTCACGGGAGGTCTTAGTACCGGGGAGCTGTTTTTT. Translated: CASSVTGGLSTGELFF.